This TCR beta chain originates from a study of neoadjuvant anti-PD-1 for oral cavity cancer. TCRdb's table, derived via immunoSEQ multiplex PCR, lists solely in-frame clones and lacks some. There are about 14,000 clones in the sample; around 80% occur only once, and approximately 2.5% lies in the top ten. Time point reported: after neoadjuvant nivolumab, at surgical resection. Cohort: HPV-negative, locally advanced oral cavity squamous cell carcinoma patients. Trimming took 4 bases from V and 5 from J; bases not matched to a gene: 4. Germline-derived CDR1 and CDR2 are SGDLS and YYNGEE. This CDR3 comprises 14 residues.

This chain links TRBV9 with TRBJ2-4; 9 nucleotides agree with TRBD1. This specimen consisted of PBMCs, obtained after nivolumab (anti-PD-1) treatment. The sequence derives from a person between 35 and 79 years old with oral cavity squamous cell carcinoma. CDR3 region: CASSLGQGENIQYF. CDR3 nucleotides: TGTGCCAGCAGCCTGGGACAGGGCGAAAACATTCAGTACTTC.